These T cell receptor beta chains were read from a single sample in a study of T cell repertoires in cytomegalovirus infection. One entry per CDR3 protein results from TCRdb running MiXCR on the reads. This repertoire shows 45,000 to 55,000 distinct CDR3 sequences, roughly 19% found once; its top ten account for approximately 53%. These receptors have no known antigen. The sequencing used CD8+ T cells from cultured PBMCs, collected from culture after CMV antigen stimulation. The receptors were gathered from a human donor in good health (CMV status not recorded). Some clones in this sample may be carry-over from other donors' samples. The CDR3 runs from the conserved cysteine through the conserved F or W. D genes are given only for firm matches. Expanded clones are given a class, and other clones once, few, many or no size at all.

CDR3 protein: CASSSEPLSYNEQFF
CDR3 DNA: TGTGCCAGCAGCTCAGAGCCCCTCTCCTACAATGAGCAGTTCTTC
V gene: TRBV7-9
J gene: TRBJ2-1
D gene: NA
clone size: NA
CDR3 length: 15

CDR3 protein: CASSVPWESFSNTGELFF
CDR3 DNA: TGTGCCAGCAGTGTCCCTTGGGAGTCTTTCTCGAACACCGGGGAGCTGTTTTTT
V gene: TRBV6-6
J gene: TRBJ2-2
D gene: NA
clone size: few
CDR3 length: 18

CDR3 protein: CASSAGTSSTDTQYF
CDR3 DNA: TGTGCCAGCAGCGCCGGGACTAGCAGCACAGATACGCAGTATTTT
V gene: TRBV2
J gene: TRBJ2-3
D gene: TRBD2
clone size: many
CDR3 length: 15

CDR3 protein: CASSLRQVTGEQYF
CDR3 DNA: TGTGCCAGCAGTTTACGTCAGGTGACCGGGGAGCAGTACTTC
V gene: TRBV12-3/TRBV12-4
J gene: TRBJ2-7
D gene: NA
clone size: NA
CDR3 length: 14

CDR3 protein: CASSSLKREQFF
CDR3 DNA: TGTGCCAGCAGCTCTTTGAAGCGGGAGCAGTTCTTC
V gene: TRBV5-6
J gene: TRBJ2-1
D gene: NA
clone size: NA
CDR3 length: 12

CDR3 protein: CASSQELAGGWEQYF
CDR3 DNA: TGCGCCAGCAGCCAAGAACTAGCGGGAGGGTGGGAGCAGTACTTC
V gene: TRBV4-1
J gene: TRBJ2-7
D gene: TRBD2
clone size: NA
CDR3 length: 15

CDR3 protein: CSANRDLDIQYF
CDR3 DNA: TGCAGTGCGAACCGGGACCTAGACATTCAGTACTTC
V gene: TRBV20-1
J gene: TRBJ2-4
D gene: NA
clone size: few
CDR3 length: 12

CDR3 protein: CASSPSKASYNEQFF
CDR3 DNA: TGTGCCAGCAGCCCCTCGAAGGCATCCTACAATGAGCAGTTCTTC
V gene: TRBV7-3
J gene: TRBJ2-1
D gene: NA
clone size: few
CDR3 length: 15

CDR3 protein: CASSLQDSNSPLHF
CDR3 DNA: TGTGCCAGCAGTTTACAGGACAGTAATTCACCCCTCCACTTT
V gene: TRBV28
J gene: TRBJ1-6
D gene: NA
clone size: NA
CDR3 length: 14

CDR3 protein: CASSLAGQGGVGAFF
CDR3 DNA: TGCGCCAGCAGCTTGGCCGGTCAGGGGGGTGTCGGAGCTTTCTTT
V gene: TRBV5-1
J gene: TRBJ1-1
D gene: TRBD1
clone size: few
CDR3 length: 15

CDR3 protein: CASSLFGGPDEQYF
CDR3 DNA: TGTGCCAGCAGCTTATTTGGGGGTCCCGACGAGCAGTACTTC
V gene: TRBV7-2
J gene: TRBJ2-7
D gene: NA
clone size: many
CDR3 length: 14

CDR3 protein: CSSSYASGELFF
CDR3 DNA: TGTTCTAGCAGTTACGCCTCCGGGGAGCTGTTTTTT
V gene: TRBV6-2/TRBV6-3
J gene: TRBJ2-2
D gene: NA
clone size: NA
CDR3 length: 12

CDR3 protein: CASSYSTRQGFQETQYF
CDR3 DNA: TGTGCCAGCAGCTACTCTACCCGACAGGGTTTCCAAGAGACCCAGTACTTC
V gene: TRBV7-2
J gene: TRBJ2-5
D gene: TRBD1
clone size: many
CDR3 length: 17

CDR3 protein: CSATGEYNEKLFF
CDR3 DNA: TGCAGTGCTACAGGGGAATATAATGAAAAACTGTTTTTT
V gene: TRBV20-1
J gene: TRBJ1-4
D gene: NA
clone size: few
CDR3 length: 13

CDR3 protein: CASSLGPAYQETQYF
CDR3 DNA: TGTGCCAGCAGCTTAGGCCCAGCGTACCAAGAGACCCAGTACTTC
V gene: TRBV7-2
J gene: TRBJ2-5
D gene: NA
clone size: many
CDR3 length: 15

CDR3 protein: CASSGRSGANVLTF
CDR3 DNA: TGTGCCAGCAGCGGGAGATCTGGGGCCAACGTCCTGACTTTC
V gene: TRBV25-1
J gene: TRBJ2-6
D gene: NA
clone size: few
CDR3 length: 14

CDR3 protein: CASNSRQIQETQYF
CDR3 DNA: TGTGCCAGCAACAGTAGACAGATCCAAGAGACCCAGTACTTC
V gene: TRBV2
J gene: TRBJ2-5
D gene: NA
clone size: NA
CDR3 length: 14

CDR3 protein: CASSPRSGTSYEQYF
CDR3 DNA: TGTGCCAGCAGCCCTCGTTCCGGGACCTCCTACGAGCAGTACTTC
V gene: TRBV7-9
J gene: TRBJ2-7
D gene: NA
clone size: many
CDR3 length: 15

CDR3 protein: CSARLQGMDTGELFF
CDR3 DNA: TGCAGTGCTAGACTACAGGGGATGGACACCGGGGAGCTGTTTTTT
V gene: TRBV20-1
J gene: TRBJ2-2
D gene: TRBD1
clone size: few
CDR3 length: 15

CDR3 protein: CASSTGQAHYGYTF
CDR3 DNA: TGTGCCAGCAGCACCGGACAGGCCCACTATGGCTACACCTTC
V gene: TRBV7-9
J gene: TRBJ1-2
D gene: TRBD1
clone size: few
CDR3 length: 14

CDR3 protein: CASSLGSGEQFF
CDR3 DNA: TGTGCCAGCAGTTTAGGATCTGGTGAGCAGTTCTTC
V gene: TRBV27
J gene: TRBJ2-1
D gene: NA
clone size: NA
CDR3 length: 12

CDR3 protein: CASTEMDTEAFF
CDR3 DNA: TGTGCCAGCACCGAAATGGACACTGAAGCTTTCTTT
V gene: TRBV7-6
J gene: TRBJ1-1
D gene: NA
clone size: NA
CDR3 length: 12

CDR3 protein: CASGLERETQYF
CDR3 DNA: TGTGCCAGCGGCCTCGAAAGGGAGACCCAGTACTTC
V gene: TRBV12-3/TRBV12-4
J gene: TRBJ2-5
D gene: NA
clone size: NA
CDR3 length: 12

CDR3 protein: CASSLVASSYNEQFF
CDR3 DNA: TGTGCCAGCAGCTTAGTGGCTAGCTCCTACAATGAGCAGTTCTTC
V gene: TRBV7-2
J gene: TRBJ2-1
D gene: NA
clone size: many
CDR3 length: 15

CDR3 protein: CASSPSPARAQYF
CDR3 DNA: TGTGCCAGCAGTCCCTCACCCGCCCGTGCGCAGTATTTT
V gene: TRBV27
J gene: TRBJ2-3
D gene: NA
clone size: NA
CDR3 length: 13

CDR3 protein: CASSYPAGDYGYTF
CDR3 DNA: TGTGCCAGCAGTTACCCCGCGGGTGACTATGGCTACACCTTC
V gene: TRBV6-2/TRBV6-3
J gene: TRBJ1-2
D gene: NA
clone size: NA
CDR3 length: 14

CDR3 protein: CASSWTGGGKSYEQYF
CDR3 DNA: TGTGCCAGCAGCTGGACAGGGGGCGGGAAATCCTACGAGCAGTACTTC
V gene: TRBV7-9
J gene: TRBJ2-7
D gene: TRBD1
clone size: many
CDR3 length: 16

CDR3 protein: CASSSYGETQYF
CDR3 DNA: TGTGCCAGCAGCTCCTACGGGGAGACCCAGTACTTC
V gene: TRBV11-2
J gene: TRBJ2-5
D gene: NA
clone size: few
CDR3 length: 12

CDR3 protein: CASSHLGGLGYEQYF
CDR3 DNA: TGTGCCAGTAGCCACCTAGGGGGATTGGGCTACGAGCAGTACTTC
V gene: TRBV19
J gene: TRBJ2-7
D gene: NA
clone size: few
CDR3 length: 15

CDR3 protein: CASSGLTGSNQPQHF
CDR3 DNA: TGTGCCAGCAGTGGATTGACAGGGAGCAATCAGCCCCAGCATTTT
V gene: TRBV28
J gene: TRBJ1-5
D gene: TRBD1
clone size: few
CDR3 length: 15

CDR3 protein: CASSMETGGLEKLFF
CDR3 DNA: TGTGCCAGTAGTATGGAAACAGGGGGCCTTGAAAAACTGTTTTTT
V gene: TRBV19
J gene: TRBJ1-4
D gene: TRBD1
clone size: few
CDR3 length: 15